This T cell receptor (beta chain) came from a study of blood T cell repertoires in COVID-19. Sequencing used immunoSEQ multiplex PCR; TCRdb keeps in-frame clones, though not all of them. Of nearly 65,000 clones in the sample, around 80% were seen once. Germline V lookup: CDR1 SQVTM, CDR2 ANQGSEA. The CDR3 has 15 amino acids. The V gene end was trimmed by 5 bases and the J gene end by 8 bases; junction bases not matched to a gene: 12. The sequencing input was peripheral blood. V is TRBV29-1 and J is TRBJ1-4; 9 bases match TRBD1. The TCR sequence derives from a human donor in a cohort sampled during active COVID-19. CDR3 residues: CSVLSDRGGKEKLFF. CDR3 nucleotide sequence: TGCAGCGTTCTCTCGGACAGGGGAGGGAAAGAAAAACTGTTTTTT.